This T cell receptor beta chain was recovered during a study of shared clonotypes between healthy human individuals (dated by TCRdb to the early 2020s). Context from the whole study: Three men and a couple of women, aged 18 to 49 years, made up the cohort. Between about 0.94 and 8.9 billion PBMCs per donor were obtained by leukapheresis. For each donor, CD4 naive and CD4 memory were each run on three plates, CD8 naive on two plates, and CD8 memory on one plate. To increase sequencing depth and limit assay-specific biases, different laboratories used diverse techniques to prepare libraries and sequence TCR repertoires. To estimate repertoire size and how much clonotypes are shared between individuals, the study performed deep sequencing of blood TCR repertoires from roughly five healthy adults.

For the CD8 naive samples, CD45RO-negative cells were positively selected for CCR7, yielding a CD45RA+CCR7+ population from which TemRA cells were excluded. The donors were healthy, HIV-negative adults with no recently reported acute infections or vaccinations. All donors were Caucasian adults living in Nashville, Tennessee, USA. Blood was collected by leukapheresis, and PBMCs were isolated by Ficoll-Histopaque density gradient centrifugation and then cryopreserved in liquid nitrogen vapor phase. Purity and quantity of every magnetically sorted T cell population were checked by analytical flow cytometry. Genomic DNA was isolated from every sorted fraction and measured by UV absorbance on a Nanodrop 2000c. As encoded in the germline V gene (reference sequence), CDR1 is SGHNT while CDR2 is YYREEE. Relative to germline, V is 1 base shorter and J is 1 base shorter, with 2 bases between their ends. Reading from cysteine to phenylalanine, the CDR3 counts 13 amino acids. Here the CDR3 DNA is all that survives: 39 bases in frame from base 1.

Overall results and qualifications from the work: Clonotypes shared by all four sorted-subset donors showed higher generation probabilities than non-shared clonotypes. Pairwise subsampling indicated that sequencing depth was expected to affect the degree of clonotype sharing among donors. Only blood was sampled, and tissue TCR repertoires likely differ from those in blood. Naive subsets generally had larger estimated clonotype richness than memory subsets. Rarefaction of sorted-subset datasets indicated incomplete sequencing despite the large sequencing depth. Because the study included a small number of donors, the genetic and exposure-history diversity represented was limited. Across a few donors, approximately 5% of naive CD4, 3% to 4% of naive CD8, about 2.3% of memory CD4, and approximately 0.42% of memory CD8 clonotypes were shared.

Using the deep immunoSEQ assay, multiplex PCR amplified TCR CDR3 regions from genomic DNA. Extracted genomic DNA from each cell subset was distributed evenly across all wells of several immunoSEQ 96-well plates, and each plate was treated as a replicate. For sorted subsets, each replicate PCR was loaded with roughly 200 ng genomic DNA, equivalent to some 31,000 T cell genomes. Purified libraries were quantified with a Qubit 3.0 fluorometer, sized on a Bioanalyzer 2100, and re-quantified with the KAPA Library Quantification kit. Every immunoSEQ 96-well plate was sequenced on a separate single-read 150-cycle Illumina NextSeq 550 flow cell. The study's processing was this. Because only junctional sequences without quality scores were contained in the immunoSEQ output, filtering matching that applied to full-length reads could not be performed. Sequences were annotated with PyIR, a Python wrapper for IgBLAST v1.9, and V/J genes and CDR3 were assigned using IMGT germline references. Reads with weak V/J assignments (E-value above 1e-6), missing CDR3, stop codons, out-of-frame junctions, or ambiguous translated residues were removed. V3J clonotypes were defined by identical inferred V gene, J gene, and CDR3 amino acid sequence. Percentage overlap between repertoires was calculated by dividing the number of shared unique clonotypes by the size of the smaller repertoire. RTK rarefaction, the Chao1 estimator, and Recon v2.1 estimates of unobserved clonotypes were used to assess repertoire richness. For all TCRbeta clonotypes obtained by the gDNA method from a handful of donors, generation probabilities were computed with OLGA. Entries here come from immuneACCESS through TCRdb and include only in-frame sequences with V and J called. Some clones fail to appear in such tables; in the studies checked, an unresolved V gene covers under half of the shortfall, and the cause of the remainder is unknown. V and J calls and clone size follow that table, whereas D and trimming were derived from the DNA. The sample table lists approximately 840,000 clones, approximately 97% of them with a count of one. Around 0.21% of the sample belongs to the ten largest clones.

To note about this clone: The antigen this receptor binds is unknown. The input lacks base qualities; no much larger clone sits a single base away. Other DNA variants within this sample encode the same CDR3.

Input material: naive CD8+ T cells sorted from blood. The sample's cell subset or site, from its label and the paper: CD45RA+CCR7+. Rearrangement joined TRBV5-4 to TRBJ2-2, with the D gene not confidently named. This sequence originates from a man aged 25 to 40 in good health. The DNA reads as follows: TGTGCCAGCAGCTTGTTGAACACCGGGGAGCTGTTTTTT. Its product reads: CASSLLNTGELFF.